One T cell receptor (beta chain) is described in this entry. This CDR3 region has 14 residues. Per the germline V gene, CDR1 is LGHDT and CDR2 is YNNKEL (reference sequence). Trimming took off 0 bases at V and 6 bases at J, with 11 bases between the two ends. This sample is part of a study of CD8 T cells in Susac syndrome. As for the study in general: There were Susac syndrome patients who were therapy-naive at blood draw, others on corticosteroids, and others on intravenous immunoglobulin alone.

About 0.5 to 1 ug RNA was reverse transcribed with random hexamers. The method of amplification for TCR beta CDR3 was immunoSEQ multiplex PCR, covering 54 Vbeta and 13 Jbeta. Each CDR3 protein is one row after TCRdb ran MiXCR on the immunoSEQ multiplex PCR reads. The sample has about 110,000 distinct CDR3 sequences; approximately 95% are singletons. The sequenced material came from CD8+ T cells from PBMCs. This sequence was found in a human donor with Susac syndrome. The chain joins TRBV3-1 to TRBJ1-2; no clear D. This CDR3 reads CASSQDLVEHGYTF. The CDR3 DNA reads TGTGCCAGCAGCCAAGATCTCGTGGAACATGGCTACACCTTC.